This T cell receptor (beta chain) was captured by sequencing in a study of T cell responses to AZD1222 COVID-19 vaccine. Method: immunoSEQ multiplex PCR; TCRdb's copy keeps in-frame clones and lacks some. The repertoire holds approximately 100,000 clones, with approximately 86% as singletons. V was clipped by 5 bases and J by 6 bases, with 13 bases between them. Germline CDR1 SEHNR, CDR2 FQNEAQ (reference sequence). This CDR3 region has 13 residues. The source is an adult in good health. This material consisted of peripheral blood, taken on day 0 of MenACWY control vaccination. This rearrangement joins TRBV7-9 to TRBJ1-1, with D unclear. This chain's CDR3 is CASSPIGVSEAFF. CDR3 sequence (DNA): TGTGCCAGCAGCCCTATTGGGGTTTCTGAAGCTTTCTTT. Drawing the rest from reference TRBV7-9 and TRBJ1-1, the complete variable domain is DTGVSQNPRHKITKRGQNVTFRCDPISEHNRLYWYRQTLGQGPEFLTYFQNEAQLEKSRLLSDRFSAERPKGSFSTLEIQRTEQGDSAMYLCASSPIGVSEAFFGQGTRLTVV.